This T cell receptor (beta chain) was retrieved from a study of blood T cells in healthy people across ages. Comment on this clonotype: What it binds is unknown.

Findings and limits, study-wide: Long-lived and aged donors differed, with more naive CD4+ cells and higher diversity in the long-lived.

With a J-beta primer mix and a sample-barcoded 5' primer, a second PCR ran about 7 to 11 cycles. Every cDNA was tagged by a template-switch adaptor with 12 random nucleotides. All samples gave at least 2.5 million CDR3-containing paired-end reads. MiXCR was run by TCRdb on the 5' RACE reads, yielding one entry per CDR3 protein. Among approximately 2,000,000 distinct CDR3 sequences listed, 39% were seen once. The sample was blood. The receptor comes from a human donor in good health.

CDR3 sequence: CASSFPRDSGSGEQYF. The CDR3 nucleotides read TGTGCCAGCAGCTTCCCCAGGGACAGCGGATCAGGGGAGCAGTACTTC. The chain combines TRBV7-8 with TRBJ2-7; 7 bases agree with TRBD1. Germline CDR1 is SGHVS and CDR2 is FQNEAQ. The CDR3 extends over 16 amino acids. V was clipped by 3 bases and J by 7 bases; unmatched bases: 15.